This passage covers 5 T cell receptor beta chains from one sample sequenced in a study of blood T cell repertoires in COVID-19 (dated by TCRdb to 2020 to 2021). Preparation of the library involved the immunoSEQ multiplex PCR assay. TCRdb obtained this table from immuneACCESS and retained in-frame rearrangements with V and J assigned. These tables miss some clones; where compared with another copy, unresolved V genes account for less than half of the shortfall, and the remainder is unexplained. The sample table lists a few hundred thousand clones, around four fifths of them with a count of one. About 1.2% of the sample goes to the ten largest clones. Sequencing was performed on peripheral blood. Receptor source: a woman aged 50 to 60 with acute or convalescent COVID-19.

The chain couples TRBV2 to TRBJ1-2; 7 positions agree with TRBD1. Trimming at V came to 8 bases and at J to 6 bases, leaving 6 bases not matched to a gene. This CDR3 region has 12 residues. Germline V lookup: CDR1 SNHLY, CDR2 FYNNEI. The CDR3 reads CASSGTVDGYTF. As DNA, the CDR3 is TGTGCCAGCTCCGGGACAGTGGATGGCTACACCTTC.

The V and J genes are TRBV12-5 and TRBJ2-1; TRBD2 is a possible D gene (6 bases). The CDR3 loop spans 13 amino acids. V lost 5 bases and J 3 bases, leaving 8 bases between the germline ends. Germline CDR1 is LGHNT and CDR2 is FRNRAP. For the CDR3, the DNA is TGTGCTAGTGGTCGGGGGAACTACAATGAGCAGTTCTTC. Translating gives CASGRGNYNEQFF.

In its sample, this clone was seen a few times. Additional DNA sequences in this sample encode the identical CDR3. This chain joins TRBV3-1 (or the pseudogene TRBV3-2) and TRBJ1-3; possible D gene TRBD1, 5 bases. The CDR3 runs 13 residues. The germline CDR1 and CDR2 sequences are LGHDT and YNNKEL (reference sequence). V lost 4 bases, J lost 3 bases, and 7 bases lay in between. As DNA, the CDR3 is TGTGCCAGCAGCCGGGGACTTGGAAACACCATATATTTT. It translates to CASSRGLGNTIYF.

The V gene is TRBV10-3, the J gene TRBJ2-7; 12 bases align to TRBD1. This CDR3 has 17 amino acids. CDR1 is ENHRY, CDR2 SYGVKD, per germline. With 10 bases clipped from V and 3 bases from J, the junction kept 16 bases outside the gene matches. The CDR3 spells CATRAGTGGKGDYEQYV. The CDR3 DNA reads as TGTGCCACCAGAGCTGGGACAGGGGGCAAGGGGGACTACGAGCAGTACGTC.

V gene TRBV6-6 combines with J gene TRBJ1-2, with 7 bases lining up with TRBD1. J lost 5 bases, V lost 6 bases, and 12 bases had no gene match. The CDR3 spans 15 residues. Germline CDR1 MNHNY, CDR2 SVGAGI (reference sequence). CDR3 bases: TGTGCCAGCAGGACAGGGTCGGCAGCTAGGTATGGCTACACCTTC. As protein: CASRTGSAARYGYTF.